This entry lists 30 T cell receptor beta chains sequenced from one sample in a study of shared clonotypes between healthy human individuals. Method: immunoSEQ multiplex PCR; TCRdb's copy keeps in-frame clones and lacks some. Of 550,000 to 850,000 clones listed, roughly 72% were seen once; the top ten hold about 1.7%. The sequencing sample was made of memory CD4+ T cells sorted from blood. Indicated subset: CD45RA-negative fraction. The receptors derive from a woman aged 30 to 39 in good health.

This clone was recorded a few times. This chain connects TRBV11-3 to TRBJ2-7; 8 bases match TRBD2. Germline-derived CDR1 and CDR2 are SGHNT and YENEEA. This CDR3 region has 14 residues. Unmatched junction bases numbered 8, after V lost 3 bases and J lost 7 bases. The CDR3 DNA is TGTGCCAGCAGCTTGGGAGCGGGAGTGGGGGAGCAGTACTTC. It codes for CASSLGAGVGEQYF.

V is TRBV12-5 and J is TRBJ1-1; D is undetermined. This CDR3 comprises 13 residues. CDR1 LGHNT and CDR2 FRNRAP come from the germline V gene. Trimming removed 1 base at V and 4 bases at J, with 7 bases between. The CDR3 DNA sequence: TGTGCTAGTGGTTTGGAGGACGGCACTGAAGCTTTCTTT. This sequence encodes CASGLEDGTEAFF.

The CDR3 nucleotides read TGCAGCGCGGCGACTGTACTCTTTATCACAGATACGCAGTATTTT. This sequence encodes CSAATVLFITDTQYF. V usage is TRBV29-1 and J usage is TRBJ2-3; D not resolved. This CDR3 spans 15 amino acids. CDR1 and CDR2 from the germline V gene are SQVTM and ANQGSEA. Between the trimmed V and J ends, which lost 7 bases and 2 bases, there was a span of 19 bases.

V usage is TRBV9 and J usage is TRBJ2-2; the D gene is possibly TRBD2 (6 bases). CDR3 length: 15 residues. Germline CDR1 and CDR2: SGDLS and YYNGEE. Trimming removed 6 bases from V and 2 bases from J, with 14 bases in between. CDR3 loop: CASTLRDFNTGELFF. For the CDR3, the DNA is TGTGCCAGCACCCTCCGGGACTTCAACACCGGGGAGCTGTTTTTT.

The chain employs TRBV10-3 and TRBJ2-1; 7 nucleotides match TRBD2. Trimming removed 6 bases from V and 6 bases from J; junction bases left unmatched: 11. Germline V gene sequence: CDR1 ENHRY, CDR2 SYGVKD. This CDR3 contains 15 residues. This CDR3 reads CAIRKAGLSSNEQFF. CDR3 bases: TGTGCCATCAGGAAAGCGGGACTCTCTTCCAATGAGCAGTTCTTC.

V usage is TRBV28 and J usage is TRBJ2-5; the D gene is possibly TRBD2 (6 bases). V gave up 3 bases and J gave up 1 base, with 9 bases separating them. The CDR3 covers 14 residues. Germline V gene data show CDR1 as MDHEN and CDR2 as SYDVKM. The CDR3 loop reads CASSLSGLQETQYF. The CDR3 bases are TGTGCCAGCAGTTTGTCGGGACTCCAAGAGACCCAGTACTTC. Drawing the rest from reference TRBV28 and TRBJ2-5, the complete variable domain is DVKVTQSSRYLVKRTGEKVFLECVQDMDHENMFWYRQDPGLGLRLIYFSYDVKMKEKGDIPEGYSVSREKKERFSLILESASTNQTSMYLCASSLSGLQETQYFGPGTRLLVL.

This clone has just a few counts. The rearrangement links TRBV6-5 to TRBJ2-7; 7 nucleotides line up with TRBD1. V gave up 6 bases and J gave up 7 bases; unmatched junction bases: 12. Germline V lookup: CDR1 MNHEY, CDR2 SVGAGI. The CDR3 contains 14 residues. The CDR3 reads CASRTGTEVDEQYF. In DNA, the CDR3 is TGTGCCAGCAGAACCGGGACAGAGGTTGATGAGCAGTACTTC.

V is TRBV25-1 and J is TRBJ2-1, with TRBD2 matching 11 bases. The germline V gene has CDR1 MGHDK and CDR2 SYGVNS. The CDR3 extends over 17 amino acids. V lost 3 bases, J lost 5 bases, and 9 bases stayed unmatched. This CDR3 is CASSDIAYSGRDNEQFF. CDR3 bases: TGTGCCAGCAGTGACATCGCCTATAGCGGGAGGGACAATGAGCAGTTCTTC. Looking up the rest from reference TRBV25-1 and TRBJ2-1 gives the full variable domain: EADIYQTPRYLVIGTGKKITLECSQTMGHDKMYWYQQDPGMELHLIHYSYGVNSTEKGDLSSESTVSRIRTEHFPLTLESARPSHTSQYLCASSDIAYSGRDNEQFFGPGTRLTVL.

V usage is TRBV19 and J usage is TRBJ2-2; 11 bases map to TRBD2. The ends lost 8 bases at V and 2 bases at J; junction bases unmatched: 7. This CDR3 region has 16 residues. Per the germline V gene, CDR1 is LNHDA and CDR2 is SQIVND (reference sequence). CDR3 amino acids: CASGSSGRPNTGELFF. The CDR3 DNA follows: TGTGCCAGTGGTTCTAGCGGGAGGCCCAACACCGGGGAGCTGTTTTTT.

This clone has more than one count but fewer than ten. This could be a read error, since a much larger clone is one nucleotide away. Other DNA sequences of this sample code for an identical CDR3. V and J are TRBV11-2 and TRBJ2-7; D not certain. This CDR3 is 14 amino acids long. The germline V gene has CDR1 SGHAT and CDR2 FQNNGV. The V end was cut by 1 base, the J end by 2 bases, with 9 bases between. The CDR3 sequence: CASSLVFGPYEQYF. The CDR3 DNA follows: TGTGCCAGCAGCTTAGTGTTCGGCCCCTACGAGCAGTACTTC.

The rearrangement joins TRBV12-2 to TRBJ2-7; the D call of TRBD2 is as the table states it, not checked on the DNA. TRBV12-2 is described as a pseudogene. The CDR3 sequence is 15 residues long. In DNA, the CDR3 is TGTGCAAGTCGCCCTTACTCACTGATTTCCTACGAGCAGTACTTC. Translating it yields CASRPYSLISYEQYF.

A note on this clone: Distinct nucleotide sequences in the sample also encode this CDR3. This chain joins TRBV28 and TRBJ1-5; D gene ambiguous. V lost 4 bases to trimming and J lost 6 bases, with 13 bases between them. Germline values: CDR1 MDHEN, CDR2 SYDVKM. This CDR3 has 14 residues. The CDR3 region has the DNA TGTGCCAGCAGTTCCCCGCCCGGAAGTCAGCCCCAGCATTTT. Translating it yields CASSSPPGSQPQHF.

The chain employs TRBV2 and TRBJ2-1; D possibly corresponds to TRBD2 (6 bases). Trimming pared 4 bases from V and 7 bases from J, leaving 17 bases between. The germline V gene has CDR1 SNHLY and CDR2 FYNNEI. The CDR3 runs 15 residues. The DNA for the CDR3 is TGTGCCAGCAGTGTCATGGCATCCGCGGGGAATGAGCAGTTCTTC. Protein: CASSVMASAGNEQFF.

The chain is built from TRBV21-1 and TRBJ2-2; the D call TRBD1 from the table was never checked on the DNA. TRBV21-1 is classified as a pseudogene. This CDR3 has 15 residues. CDR3 sequence: CASSNYSLSTGELFF. CDR3 bases: TGTGCCAGCAGCAATTACAGTCTGAGCACCGGGGAGCTGTTTTTT.

The rearrangement links TRBV6-6 to TRBJ2-7, with D hard to call. The V gene lost 5 bases and the J gene lost 5 bases, with 16 bases spanning the gap. The CDR3 consists of 14 residues. CDR1 MNHNY and CDR2 SVGAGI come from the germline V gene (reference sequence). CDR3 bases: TGTGCCAGCAGTACGCCTACAGCATCGGACGAGCAGTACTTC. Protein product: CASSTPTASDEQYF.

As concerns this clone: Just one base apart from a much larger clone, this may be a read error. The same CDR3 can be traced to other DNA sequences in this sample. This chain links TRBV5-4 with TRBJ2-5, with 12 bases lining up with TRBD2. V trimming: 4 bases; J trimming: 5 bases; junction bases outside the gene matches: 6. This CDR3 has 15 amino acids. CDR1 and CDR2 (germline): SGHNT, YYREEE (reference sequence). The CDR3 sequence: CASSLAGGPGETQYF. Here the CDR3 DNA reads TGTGCCAGCAGCCTAGCGGGAGGGCCTGGGGAGACCCAGTACTTC.

Comment on this clone: Other DNA sequences from this sample encode an identical CDR3 as well. The chain combines TRBV5-1 with TRBJ1-2; D may be TRBD1 (5 bases). Trimming removed 1 base at V and 8 bases at J, with 9 bases between. The CDR3 is 12 residues long. Germline CDR1 and CDR2: SGHRS and YFSETQ. In DNA, the CDR3 is TGCGCCAGCAGCTTGCAGGGAGAAGGCTACACCTTC. It specifies CASSLQGEGYTF.

The chain joins TRBV8-2 to TRBJ2-6; TRBD1, the table's D call, lacks a check against the DNA. TRBV8-2 is reported as a pseudogene. This CDR3 is 17 amino acids long. The CDR3 DNA reads as TGTGGCAGCCGGTGCAGAATGACACAAAGTCGATCCAATGTCCTGACTTTC. Amino acids: CGSRCRMTQSRSNVLTF.

The V gene is TRBV11-3, the J gene TRBJ2-1, with 9 nucleotides matching TRBD2. This CDR3 has 17 amino acids. Germline CDR1 reads SGHNT; CDR2 reads YENEEA. V was pared by 4 bases and J by 8 bases, with 15 bases of the junction left unmatched. The CDR3: CASSSASGNVPVYEQFF. In DNA, the CDR3 is TGTGCCAGCAGCTCAGCTAGCGGGAACGTTCCGGTCTATGAGCAGTTCTTC.

The gene calls are TRBV2 and TRBJ2-5; TRBD1 is a possible D gene (6 bases). CDR1 is SNHLY and CDR2 is FYNNEI in the germline V gene. The CDR3 is 12 residues long. With 8 bases removed from V and 1 base from J, the gap between germline ends came to 8 bases. The CDR3 nucleotides are TGTGCCAGCGGGACAACCCAAGAGACCCAGTACTTC. Translation gives CASGTTQETQYF. Together with reference TRBV2 and TRBJ2-5, the CDR3 gives the full variable domain: EPEVTQTPSHQVTQMGQEVILRCVPISNHLYFYWYRQILGQKVEFLVSFYNNEISEKSEIFDDQFSVERPDGSNFTLKIRSTKLEDSAMYFCASGTTQETQYFGPGTRLLVL.

This clone was picked up a small number of times. The chain joins TRBV18 to TRBJ2-5; TRBD2 matches 12 bases. This CDR3 comprises 16 residues. V shed 1 base, J shed 4 bases, and the junction held 4 bases outside the gene matches. The germline V gene encodes CDR1 KGHSH and CDR2 LQKENI. This CDR3 reads CASSPQLAGGSETQYF. CDR3 DNA: TGTGCCAGCTCACCACAGCTAGCGGGAGGGTCAGAGACCCAGTACTTC.

This sequence joins TRBV10-3 and TRBJ2-1; D gene ambiguous. V gave up 3 bases and J gave up 4 bases, with 7 bases separating them. Germline V CDR1 and CDR2: ENHRY, SYGVKD. The CDR3 length is 13 residues. The CDR3 nucleotides are TGTGCCATCAGTGAACAAGTTTACAATGAGCAGTTCTTC. Encoded protein: CAISEQVYNEQFF.

V is TRBV28 and J is TRBJ2-5; possibly TRBD1 for D (6 bases). The germline V gene encodes CDR1 MDHEN and CDR2 SYDVKM. This CDR3 contains 15 residues. Trimming took 2 bases from V and 0 from J, leaving 10 bases between them. CDR3 region: CASSLPTGNQETQYF. As DNA, the CDR3 is TGTGCCAGCAGTTTACCCACAGGGAACCAAGAGACCCAGTACTTC.

The chain has TRBV7-2 and TRBJ2-5, with 12 bases that match TRBD2. The CDR3 is 15 amino acids. J gave up 4 bases and V 5 bases, and 5 bases lay outside the gene matches. The germline V gene encodes CDR1 SGHTA and CDR2 FQGNSA. As DNA, the CDR3 is TGTGCCAGCAGCAAGAGACTAGCGGGGGCAGAGACCCAGTACTTC. It specifies CASSKRLAGAETQYF. Supplemented by reference TRBV7-2 and TRBJ2-5, the full variable domain reads GAGVSQSPSNKVTEKGKDVELRCDPISGHTALYWYRQSLGQGLEFLIYFQGNSAPDKSGLPSDRFSAERTGGSVSTLTIQRTQQEDSAVYLCASSKRLAGAETQYFGPGTRLLVL.

The V call is TRBV5-1, the J call TRBJ2-7; tentatively, D is TRBD2 (5 bases). Trimming took off 0 bases at V and 2 bases at J, with 18 bases between the two ends. Germline assignment: CDR1 SGHRS and CDR2 YFSETQ. The CDR3 runs to 17 residues. The CDR3 sequence: CASSLGFGRRNTYEQYF. The CDR3 nucleotides are TGCGCCAGCAGCTTGGGATTTGGTCGGAGGAACACCTACGAGCAGTACTTC.

The chain is built from TRBV28 and TRBJ1-2; the match to TRBD1 covers 7 bases. Germline trimming cut 8 bases from V and 2 bases from J; bases unmatched to any gene: 8. The CDR3 is 14 residues long. The germline V gene has CDR1 MDHEN and CDR2 SYDVKM. The CDR3, as DNA: TGTGCCAGCTATACCACGACAGGGAACTATGGCTACACCTTC. It encodes CASYTTTGNYGYTF.

This clone was recorded many times. J is TRBJ1-1 and V is TRBV19; TRBD1 might be the D (6 bases). The germline V gene encodes CDR1 LNHDA and CDR2 SQIVND (reference sequence). The CDR3 totals 13 residues. Trimming took 4 bases from V and 6 from J, leaving 12 bases between them. CDR3 nucleotide sequence: TGTGCCAGTAGTACACAGGGAGAGGCTGAAGCTTTCTTT. Residues: CASSTQGEAEAFF.

As for this clone: Other DNA sequences within the sample encode an identical CDR3. V gene TRBV19 combines with J gene TRBJ2-1, with 10 nucleotides matching TRBD2. The junction had 1 base not matched to a gene; V was cut back by 5 bases and J by 0 bases. This CDR3 spans 15 amino acids. Germline CDR1 is LNHDA and CDR2 is SQIVND (reference sequence). CDR3 sequence: CASSSSGSSYNEQFF. The DNA for the CDR3 is TGTGCCAGTAGTTCTAGCGGGAGCTCCTACAATGAGCAGTTCTTC.

For this clone: Since a much larger clone is just one base distant, this may be a read error. This specimen includes other DNA sequences encoding the same CDR3. In DNA form, the CDR3 reads TGTGCCAGCAGTGAACGGTTCTCTGGGGCCAACGTCCTGACTTTC. Translation: CASSERFSGANVLTF. The chain recombines TRBV6-1 with TRBJ2-6, with D unclear. This CDR3 spans 15 amino acids. V was pared by 2 bases and J by 0 bases, with 5 bases between. CDR1 is MNHNS and CDR2 is SASEGT in the germline V gene.

For this clone: This may come from a read error, since a much larger clone is one base off. The chain combines TRBV7-3 with TRBJ2-2; D not resolved. CDR1 is SGHTA and CDR2 is FQGTGA in the germline V gene. V shed 5 bases and J shed 1 base, with 5 bases lying between them. The CDR3 sequence is 13 residues long. In DNA, the CDR3 is TGTGCCAGCAGCGTCGGGAACACCGGGGAGCTGTTTTTT. Translating it yields CASSVGNTGELFF.